The rows below give T cell receptor beta chains drawn from one sample of a study of blood T cell repertoires in COVID-19. The method was immunoSEQ multiplex PCR; TCRdb's version includes in-frame clones alone and lacks a portion of them. The table shows more than 140,000 clones, with roughly 86% occurring only once. The sample was peripheral blood. These receptors all stem from a woman between 55 and 75 years old with acute or convalescent COVID-19. The CDR3 runs from the conserved cysteine through the conserved F or W. D genes are given only for firm matches. Size values are once, few and many counts, or a class for expanded clones, and some rows have none.

cdr3_length,clone_size,v_call,j_call,d_call,cdr3_aa,cdr3_nt
18,NA,TRBV6-8,TRBJ2-7,TRBD1,CASSYPGTGVCDSYEQYF,TGTGCCAGCAGTTATCCCGGGACAGGGGTATGTGACTCCTACGAGCAGTACTTC
14,NA,TRBV10-2,TRBJ2-3,NA,CASRWSGNTDTQYF,TGCGCCAGCCGGTGGTCAGGGAACACAGATACGCAGTATTTT
15,NA,TRBV10-1,TRBJ2-3,TRBD1,CASSEGGQGAHTQYF,TGCGCCAGCAGTGAGGGGGGACAGGGGGCTCATACGCAGTATTTT
15,NA,TRBV20-1,TRBJ2-5,NA,CSASSWREGRETQYF,TGCAGTGCTAGTAGTTGGAGGGAAGGAAGAGAGACCCAGTACTTC
15,NA,TRBV5-1,TRBJ2-7,NA,CASSPEGPGTYEQYF,TGCGCCAGCAGCCCGGAAGGTCCAGGGACCTACGAGCAGTACTTC
15,many,TRBV6-5,TRBJ1-1,NA,CASSSSLAGGTEAFF,TGTGCCAGCAGTTCCTCCCTAGCGGGGGGGACTGAAGCTTTCTTT
15,NA,TRBV5-1,TRBJ2-7,NA,CASSLGGYNPYEQYF,TGCGCCAGCAGCTTGGGGGGCTATAACCCCTACGAGCAGTACTTC
16,NA,TRBV7-9,TRBJ2-6,NA,CASSFLGGVWANVLTF,TGTGCCAGCAGCTTTCTAGGGGGGGTCTGGGCCAACGTCCTGACTTTC
13,NA,TRBV19,TRBJ1-2,NA,CASSEQGKSGYTF,TGTGCCAGTAGTGAACAGGGAAAGAGTGGCTACACCTTC
18,NA,TRBV28,TRBJ2-7,TRBD1,CASSLGLRWDRTGYEQYF,TGTGCCAGCAGTTTGGGTCTTAGGTGGGACAGGACAGGGTACGAGCAGTACTTC
14,few,TRBV28,TRBJ2-7,NA,CASSLGGALYEQYF,TGTGCCAGCAGTTTGGGGGGGGCCCTGTACGAGCAGTACTTC
17,NA,TRBV6-6,TRBJ2-1,TRBD2,CASSPVRLAGTVDEQFF,TGTGCCAGCAGTCCCGTCCGACTAGCGGGGACCGTGGATGAGCAGTTCTTC
14,NA,TRBV5-5,TRBJ2-7,TRBD1,CASSLAGQPYEQYF,TGTGCCAGCAGCTTGGCGGGACAGCCCTACGAGCAGTACTTC
18,once,TRBV19,TRBJ2-3,TRBD2,CASSMEAGPPLLADTQYF,TGTGCCAGTAGTATGGAAGCGGGGCCACCTCTTCTGGCAGATACGCAGTATTTT
17,NA,TRBV5-1,TRBJ2-5,TRBD2,CASSFTTSGAYQETQYF,TGCGCCAGCAGCTTTACGACTAGCGGAGCTTACCAAGAGACCCAGTACTTC
13,NA,TRBV28,TRBJ1-1,NA,CASSFVTNTEAFF,TGTGCCAGCAGTTTTGTCACTAACACTGAAGCTTTCTTT
15,NA,TRBV16,TRBJ2-7,TRBD1,CASSGWDRGHYEQYF,TGTGCCAGCTCGGGTTGGGACAGAGGTCATTACGAGCAGTACTTC
15,NA,TRBV29-1,TRBJ2-7,TRBD1,CSVEDPGQASYEQYF,TGCAGCGTTGAAGACCCGGGACAGGCCTCCTACGAGCAGTACTTC
16,NA,TRBV27,TRBJ2-3,NA,CASSLVRQPSTDTQYF,TGTGCCAGCAGTTTAGTCCGACAGCCAAGCACAGATACGCAGTATTTT
14,NA,TRBV9,TRBJ1-5,TRBD1,CASNSGQPNQPQHF,TGTGCCAGCAATTCGGGACAGCCAAATCAGCCCCAGCATTTT
13,NA,TRBV19,TRBJ2-1,NA,CASDSTQYNEQFF,TGTGCCAGCGACAGTACTCAATACAATGAGCAGTTCTTC
13,NA,TRBV11-2,TRBJ1-1,TRBD1,CASIGTGSTEAFF,TGTGCCAGCATCGGGACAGGGTCAACTGAAGCTTTCTTT
14,NA,TRBV6-5,TRBJ1-3,NA,CASSQVHSGNTIYF,TGTGCCAGCAGCCAGGTTCACTCTGGAAACACCATATATTTT
16,NA,TRBV19,TRBJ1-6,TRBD1,CASSMEGGRHNSPLHF,TGTGCCAGTAGTATGGAAGGGGGCCGACATAATTCACCCCTCCACTTT
15,NA,TRBV6-5,TRBJ1-2,TRBD1,CASSSTGTGGNGYTF,TGTGCCAGCAGCTCAACCGGGACAGGGGGCAATGGCTACACCTTC
13,NA,TRBV30,TRBJ2-1,NA,CAWSFDSYNEQFF,TGTGCCTGGAGCTTCGACAGCTACAATGAGCAGTTCTTC
14,NA,TRBV28,TRBJ2-7,TRBD1,CASSLPLRGFEQYF,TGTGCCAGCAGTTTACCGCTCAGGGGGTTCGAGCAGTACTTC
15,NA,TRBV5-1,TRBJ2-7,TRBD2,CASSRGTSGGYEQYF,TGCGCCAGCAGCAGGGGGACTAGCGGGGGTTACGAGCAGTACTTC
14,NA,TRBV10-3,TRBJ2-7,NA,CAISESTGTYEQYF,TGTGCCATCAGTGAGTCAACAGGGACCTACGAGCAGTACTTC
14,NA,TRBV18,TRBJ1-1,TRBD1,CASSRQGASTEAFF,TGTGCCAGCTCCAGACAGGGGGCATCCACTGAAGCTTTCTTT
13,NA,TRBV27,TRBJ1-5,NA,CASSFTVNQPQHF,TGTGCCAGCAGTTTTACAGTCAATCAGCCCCAGCATTTT
16,NA,TRBV28,TRBJ1-5,NA,CASSLHILSGNQPQHF,TGTGCCAGCAGTTTACACATACTTTCGGGGAATCAGCCCCAGCATTTT
16,NA,TRBV15,TRBJ2-3,TRBD2,CATRRTSGEFTDTQYF,TGTGCCACCAGGAGAACTAGCGGGGAGTTCACAGATACGCAGTATTTT
13,NA,TRBV19,TRBJ2-7,NA,CASRGNGVYEQYF,TGTGCCAGTAGAGGTAACGGGGTGTACGAGCAGTACTTC
12,NA,TRBV28,TRBJ2-5,TRBD2,CAKRDSQETQYF,TGTGCCAAGCGGGACTCGCAAGAGACCCAGTACTTC
14,once,TRBV14,TRBJ1-2,NA,CASSQDHGFYGYTF,TGTGCCAGCAGCCAAGATCACGGGTTCTATGGCTACACCTTC
13,NA,TRBV3-1/TRBV3-2,TRBJ2-1,NA,CASSQGLVNEQFF,TGTGCCAGCAGCCAAGGACTAGTAAATGAGCAGTTCTTC